The next 28 T cell receptor beta chains were all read from a single sample in a study of immune evolution from preneoplasia to lung adenocarcinoma (dated by TCRdb to about 2021). The library was obtained by the immunoSEQ multiplex PCR assay. What TCRdb holds here is the immuneACCESS table cut down to in-frame rearrangements. Part of the clones is not present; checked against another copy, under half of the missing clones reflect an unresolved V gene, and the others are unexplained. The sample records approximately 9,600 clones, approximately 78% of which are singletons. 4.8% of the sample lies in the top ten. Sequencing used FFPE minimally invasive lung adenocarcinoma tissue. What the cell subset or site label conveys for this sample: micro-invasive lung adenocarcinoma (MIA). Every receptor here comes from a person between 65 and 79 years old with lung adenocarcinoma.

The chain couples TRBV7-2 to TRBJ2-2, with D possibly matching TRBD2 (6 bases). V lost 4 bases to trimming and J lost 5 bases, with 14 bases between them. Germline V gene sequence: CDR1 SGHTA, CDR2 FQGNSA. The CDR3 sequence is 15 residues long. This chain's CDR3 is CASSWRGGYTGELFF. In nucleotides, the CDR3 is TGTGCCAGCAGCTGGAGGGGCGGGTATACCGGGGAGCTGTTTTTT.

The gene calls are TRBV9 and TRBJ1-4; TRBD1 aligns across 9 bases. In germline, CDR1 is SGDLS, CDR2 YYNGEE. The J segment lost 1 base and the V segment lost 1 base, leaving 14 bases of the junction unmatched. This CDR3 is 20 amino acids long. CDR3 residues: CASSVPGDDRGTLTNEKLFF. CDR3 DNA sequence: TGTGCCAGCAGCGTACCCGGGGACGACAGGGGGACTTTAACTAATGAAAAACTGTTTTTT.

J is TRBJ1-1 and V is TRBV15; D possibly corresponds to TRBD1 (5 bases). The CDR3 is 15 amino acids. V was cut by 5 bases and J by 4 bases, with 17 bases left in between. Germline CDR1 reads LNHNV; CDR2 reads YYDKDF (reference sequence). CDR3 bases: TGTGCCACCAGCTCTAGGGTAGGGGACCTCACTGAAGCTTTCTTT. Encoded protein: CATSSRVGDLTEAFF.

The rearrangement links TRBV7-9 to TRBJ2-3; D is possibly TRBD2 (5 bases). This CDR3 contains 14 residues. V gave up 5 bases and J gave up 8 bases, with 17 bases separating them. Germline V gene lookup returns CDR1 SEHNR and CDR2 FQNEAQ (reference sequence). CDR3 region: CASSPDTGSVTQYF. CDR3 DNA: TGTGCCAGCAGCCCTGACACGGGGTCCGTTACGCAGTATTTT.

The chain has TRBV5-1 and TRBJ2-2; 7 bases agree with TRBD2. There are 16 residues in the CDR3. Looked up from germline, CDR1 is SGHRS and CDR2 is YFSETQ. The V gene end was trimmed by 0 bases and the J gene end by 1 base; junction bases not matched to a gene: 3. The CDR3 here is CASSLAGGGNTGELFF. CDR3 in DNA: TGCGCCAGCAGCTTGGCCGGCGGGGGGAACACCGGGGAGCTGTTTTTT. The whole variable domain, filled in from reference TRBV5-1 and TRBJ2-2, reads KAGVTQTPRYLIKTRGQQVTLSCSPISGHRSVSWYQQTPGQGLQFLFEYFSETQRNKGNFPGRFSGRQFSNSRSEMNVSTLELGDSALYLCASSLAGGGNTGELFFGEGSRLTVL.

The chain couples TRBV7-9 to TRBJ2-7, with D hard to call. The CDR3 has 14 residues. V dropped 1 base and J dropped 0 bases, with 7 bases sitting between them. The germline V gene has CDR1 SEHNR and CDR2 FQNEAQ (reference sequence). Here the CDR3 reads CASSLGRVSYEQYF. The CDR3 DNA sequence: TGTGCCAGCAGCTTAGGTCGGGTCTCCTACGAGCAGTACTTC.

The rearrangement joins TRBV5-1 to TRBJ2-7; unclear D gene. V lost 5 bases to trimming and J lost 1 base, with 10 bases between them. CDR3 length: 13 residues. The germline gives CDR1 SGHRS, CDR2 YFSETQ. The CDR3 nucleotides read TGCGCCAGCAGAGAAGCCGCATCCTACGAGCAGTACTTC. Residues: CASREAASYEQYF.

The chain employs TRBV28 and TRBJ1-2; the match to TRBD1 covers 10 bases. The CDR3 is made up of 13 amino acids. Germline lookup yields CDR1 MDHEN and CDR2 SYDVKM. The ends lost 6 bases at V and 8 bases at J; junction bases unmatched: 6. In DNA, the CDR3 is TGTGCCAGCAGCCGCGGACAGGGGGGAGGCTACACCTTC. Its protein is CASSRGQGGGYTF.

The chain couples TRBV19 to TRBJ2-2; 10 nucleotides line up with TRBD1. The CDR3 consists of 15 residues. Germline CDR1 LNHDA, CDR2 SQIVND (reference sequence). Trimming took 5 bases from V and 6 from J; bases not matched to a gene: 6. This chain's CDR3 is CASSQPGQGSGELFF. The CDR3 bases are TGTGCCAGTAGTCAACCGGGACAGGGGTCCGGGGAGCTGTTTTTT.

The chain has TRBV6-6 and TRBJ2-7; either TRBD1 or TRBD2 may supply D (5 bases each). CDR1 and CDR2 from the germline V gene are MNHNY and SVGAGI (reference sequence). The ends were cut back, 6 bases at V and 3 bases at J, with 18 bases in the middle. This CDR3 has 15 residues. Here the CDR3 DNA reads TGTGCCAGCAGGGGACCCGGCCCCTTAGGCTACGAGCAGTACTTC. Protein: CASRGPGPLGYEQYF.

This clone has more than one count but fewer than ten. J is TRBJ1-2 and V is TRBV5-1, with 9 bases aligning to TRBD1. After removal of 3 bases from V and 6 bases from J, the junction contained 9 bases not matched to a gene. CDR1 is SGHRS, CDR2 YFSETQ, per germline. The CDR3 length is 15 residues. The CDR3 bases are TGCGCCAGCAGCTCCGTCGGACAGGGGTTTGATGGCTACACCTTC. Translated: CASSSVGQGFDGYTF.

V usage is TRBV9 and J usage is TRBJ2-5; tentatively, D is TRBD2 (6 bases). CDR1 is SGDLS and CDR2 is YYNGEE in the germline V gene. Trimming removed 4 bases from V and 5 bases from J, with 18 bases in between. The CDR3 loop spans 15 amino acids. CDR3 nucleotide sequence: TGTGCCAGCAGCCCCCCCGCCAGCGGAGGGGAGACCCAGTACTTC. Its translation: CASSPPASGGETQYF.

The chain uses TRBV6-1 and TRBJ1-1; tentative D call: TRBD1 (6 bases). Trimming pared 9 bases from V and 5 bases from J, leaving 19 bases between. The CDR3 contains 14 residues. The germline V gene encodes CDR1 MNHNS and CDR2 SASEGT. This chain's CDR3 is CASKLTGGATEAFF. The CDR3, as DNA: TGTGCCAGTAAACTTACGGGGGGGGCAACTGAAGCTTTCTTT.

V is TRBV19 and J is TRBJ2-3, with unresolved D. Trimming removed 5 bases from V and 2 bases from J, with 17 bases in between. The CDR3 is 16 amino acids. Per germline, CDR1 LNHDA and CDR2 SQIVND (reference sequence). DNA for the CDR3: TGTGCCAGTAGTTCGGCTAAAGGGCAGTACACAGATACGCAGTATTTT. It encodes CASSSAKGQYTDTQYF. The variable domain in full, completed from reference TRBV19 and TRBJ2-3, reads DGGITQSPKYLFRKEGQNVTLSCEQNLNHDAMYWYRQDPGQGLRLIYYSQIVNDFQKGDIAEGYSVSREKKESFPLTVTSAQKNPTAFYLCASSSAKGQYTDTQYFGPGTRLTVL.

The V and J genes are TRBV11-2 and TRBJ1-1, with D maybe TRBD1 (6 bases). V was trimmed by 5 bases and J by 3 bases, leaving 16 bases between them. CDR1 and CDR2 (germline): SGHAT, FQNNGV. This CDR3 is built from 15 residues. The CDR3 bases are TGTGCCAGCAGCCAAGCATCGGGGGCCGACACTGAAGCTTTCTTT. Translation: CASSQASGADTEAFF.

About this clone: Other DNA variants within this sample encode the same CDR3. The rearrangement links TRBV6-5 to TRBJ2-1; D tentatively reads TRBD1 or TRBD2 (5 bases each). CDR3 size: 15 residues. Trimming stripped 6 bases from V and 8 bases from J, with 20 bases between. CDR1 and CDR2 (germline): MNHEY, SVGAGI. In DNA form, the CDR3 reads TGTGCCAGCAGATCGACCGGGACCCATGGCGATGAGCAGTTCTTC. Translation gives CASRSTGTHGDEQFF.

The chain combines TRBV6-1 with TRBJ1-1; TRBD1 is a possible D gene (6 bases). The germline gives CDR1 MNHNS, CDR2 SASEGT. V lost 6 bases, J lost 4 bases, and 12 bases lay in between. The CDR3 has 13 amino acids. The CDR3 DNA reads TGTGCCAGCAGCGCAGGGGTGGTCACTGAAGCTTTCTTT. As protein: CASSAGVVTEAFF.

This clone was observed a handful of times. V is TRBV30 and J is TRBJ1-1, with 7 bases lining up with TRBD1. The CDR3 is 13 residues long. Germline V CDR1 and CDR2: GTSNPN, SVGIG (reference sequence). J was trimmed by 5 bases and V by 3 bases; bases with no gene match: 6. In DNA form, the CDR3 reads TGTGCCTGGAGAGTGCAGGGGGGTACTGAAGCTTTCTTT. Protein sequence: CAWRVQGGTEAFF.

V is TRBV9 and J is TRBJ1-2; 8 positions match TRBD1. Germline loops: CDR1 SGDLS, CDR2 YYNGEE. The CDR3 has 14 amino acids. Trimming took 3 bases from V and 4 from J; bases not matched to a gene: 5. The CDR3 reads CASSARDRPYGYTF. In nucleotides, the CDR3 is TGTGCCAGCAGCGCCCGGGACAGGCCCTATGGCTACACCTTC. Variable domain in full (rest from reference TRBV9 and TRBJ1-2): DSGVTQTPKHLITATGQRVTLRCSPRSGDLSVYWYQQSLDQGLQFLIQYYNGEERAKGNILERFSAQQFPDLHSELNLSSLELGDSALYFCASSARDRPYGYTFGSGTRLTVV.

This clone was counted only a few times. The CDR3 DNA follows: TGTGCTAGTGGTTTGTTCCGTTCTGCCGCTTTCTTT. Amino acid sequence: CASGLFRSAAFF. The chain uses TRBV12-5 and TRBJ1-1; D gene ambiguous. CDR3 length: 12 residues. The ends were cut back, 2 bases at V and 11 bases at J, with 12 bases in the middle. Germline V gives CDR1 LGHNT, CDR2 FRNRAP.

This clone was counted once. The V call is TRBV4-1, the J call TRBJ2-7, with a weak D call TRBD2 (7 bases). The CDR3 length is 16 residues. V was shortened by 1 base and J by 2 bases, with 15 bases between the two germline ends. Per the germline V gene, CDR1 is MGHRA and CDR2 is YSYEKL. The CDR3 region has the DNA TGCGCCAGCAGCCAAGTTGTTTTGCGGGGGCCCTACGAGCAGTACTTC. It yields the protein CASSQVVLRGPYEQYF.

This clone was recorded a few times. The V gene is TRBV19, the J gene TRBJ2-4; D call uncertain. This CDR3 contains 14 residues. Trimming took 0 bases from V and 7 from J, leaving 10 bases between them. Germline loops: CDR1 LNHDA, CDR2 SQIVND (reference sequence). The CDR3 loop reads CASSIDRFQNIQYF. DNA for the CDR3: TGTGCCAGTAGTATAGATCGGTTCCAGAACATTCAGTACTTC.

The chain uses TRBV30 and TRBJ2-1, with 11 bases that match TRBD2. This CDR3 is built from 13 residues. In germline, CDR1 is GTSNPN, CDR2 SVGIG (reference sequence). The V segment lost 1 base and the J segment 10 bases; nucleotides outside the gene matches: 3. The CDR3 nucleotides read TGTGCCTGGAGTGGACTAGCGGGACTCGAGCAGTTCTTC. Translating it yields CAWSGLAGLEQFF.

The chain is built from TRBV6-6 and TRBJ2-5; weak D call: TRBD2 (6 bases). Germline values: CDR1 MNHNY, CDR2 SVGAGI (reference sequence). The ends were cut back, 5 bases at V and 1 base at J, with 14 bases in the middle. There are 15 residues in the CDR3. This CDR3 reads CASSRGWGIQETQYF. The CDR3 DNA reads as TGTGCCAGCAGTCGGGGGTGGGGGATCCAAGAGACCCAGTACTTC.

The J gene is TRBJ1-4, the V gene TRBV25-1; TRBD1 agrees at 8 bases. V lost 1 base to trimming and J lost 7 bases; unmatched junction nucleotides: 11. This CDR3 comprises 17 residues. Germline assignment: CDR1 MGHDK and CDR2 SYGVNS. CDR3 nucleotides: TGTGCCAGCAGTGAATGGGCAGGACAGGGTGGCAGTGAAAAACTGTTTTTT. It yields the protein CASSEWAGQGGSEKLFF.

V gene TRBV7-9 combines with J gene TRBJ2-3; tentatively, D is TRBD2 (6 bases). The CDR3 totals 14 residues. Between the trimmed V and J ends, which lost 5 bases and 2 bases, there was a span of 11 bases. In germline, CDR1 is SEHNR, CDR2 FQNEAQ (reference sequence). CDR3: CASSRDSNTDTQYF. CDR3 DNA: TGTGCCAGCAGCCGGGACTCTAACACAGATACGCAGTATTTT. Together with reference TRBV7-9 and TRBJ2-3, the CDR3 gives the full variable domain: DTGVSQNPRHKITKRGQNVTFRCDPISEHNRLYWYRQTLGQGPEFLTYFQNEAQLEKSRLLSDRFSAERPKGSFSTLEIQRTEQGDSAMYLCASSRDSNTDTQYFGPGTRLTVL.

The chain carries TRBV30 and TRBJ1-5; no firm D call. This CDR3 has 13 amino acids. The V end lost 0 bases, the J end lost 7 bases, and 10 bases lay between the germline ends. The germline V gene encodes CDR1 GTSNPN and CDR2 SVGIG (reference sequence). The CDR3 DNA follows: TGTGCCTGGAGTGTAGATTTGGTACAGCCCCAGCATTTT. Protein product: CAWSVDLVQPQHF.

V usage is TRBV28 and J usage is TRBJ2-1, with 7 bases aligning to TRBD1. This CDR3 comprises 14 residues. With 6 bases clipped from V and 5 bases from J, the junction kept 7 bases outside the gene matches. Looked up from germline, CDR1 is MDHEN and CDR2 is SYDVKM. The CDR3 region is CASSTSRGNNEQFF. The CDR3 nucleotides read TGTGCCAGCAGCACCTCCAGGGGGAACAATGAGCAGTTCTTC.